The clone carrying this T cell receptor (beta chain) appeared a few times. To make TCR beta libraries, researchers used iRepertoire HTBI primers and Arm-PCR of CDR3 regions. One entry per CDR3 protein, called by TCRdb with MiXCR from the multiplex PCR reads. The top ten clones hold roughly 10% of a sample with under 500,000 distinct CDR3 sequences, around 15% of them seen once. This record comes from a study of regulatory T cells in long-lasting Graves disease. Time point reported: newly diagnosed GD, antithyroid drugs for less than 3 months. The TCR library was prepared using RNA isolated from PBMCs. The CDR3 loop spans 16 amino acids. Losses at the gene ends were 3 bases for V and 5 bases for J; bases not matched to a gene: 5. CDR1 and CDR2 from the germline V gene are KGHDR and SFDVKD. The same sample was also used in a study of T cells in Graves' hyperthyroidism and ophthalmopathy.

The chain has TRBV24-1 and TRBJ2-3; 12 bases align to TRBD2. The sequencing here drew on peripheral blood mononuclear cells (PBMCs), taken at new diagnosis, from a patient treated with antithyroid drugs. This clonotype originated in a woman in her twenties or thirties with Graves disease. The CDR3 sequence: CATSDGLAGLLDTQYF. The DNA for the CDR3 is TGTGCCACCAGTGATGGACTAGCGGGATTGTTAGATACGCAGTATTTT.